This T cell receptor beta chain was profiled in a study of T-cell reconstitution after alpha-beta-depleted transplantation in children. Molecular barcoding with unique molecular identifiers was used for the TCRbeta library. TCRdb re-derived calls from the PCR reads in MiXCR, one entry per CDR3 protein. This table holds 250,000 to 300,000 distinct CDR3 sequences, 9.9% found once. The germline V gene encodes CDR1 SGDLS and CDR2 YYNGEE. V shed 0 bases and J shed 8 bases, with 12 bases lying between them. The CDR3 is made up of 13 amino acids. In its sample, this clonotype was seen many times. The gene calls are TRBV9 and TRBJ2-7; a weak D match, TRBD2 (6 bases). The sequence was obtained from a human donor who donated a stem cell graft to a child with SCID. The specimen comprised PBMCs from the stem cell graft donor, sampled from the stem cell graft. The CDR3 sequence: CASSVESGRQQYF. CDR3 bases: TGTGCCAGCAGCGTAGAATCGGGGAGGCAGCAGTACTTC.